This TCR beta chain was captured in a study of cytomegalovirus exposure and HLA in healthy donors. Study summary: Among approximately 400 genotyped donors, about 85% fell in the Caucasian-associated ancestry cluster. Findings and limits, study-wide: According to a later analysis, donors in an Asian-associated ancestry cluster reportedly had fewer N-insertions than the approximately 730-donor mean.

Notes on this clone: Its antigen is unknown.

The PCR employed 60 Vbeta primers together with 13 Jbeta primers. Assay used: immunoSEQ multiplex PCR; TCRdb lists only in-frame clones, some missing. The table shows about 220,000 clones, with roughly 80% occurring only once. From germline, CDR1 is SQVTM and CDR2 ANQGSEA. This CDR3 comprises 13 residues. The V gene lost 6 bases and the J gene lost 8 bases, with 16 bases spanning the gap. The specimen sequenced was PBMCs. This clonotype was sampled from a woman aged 40-49 years in good health and CMV-seropositive. V and J are TRBV29-1 and TRBJ1-4; a weak D match, TRBD1 (6 bases). For the CDR3, the DNA is TGCAGCGTGACGACAGGCGGGGGAGAAAAACTGTTTTTT. As protein: CSVTTGGGEKLFF.